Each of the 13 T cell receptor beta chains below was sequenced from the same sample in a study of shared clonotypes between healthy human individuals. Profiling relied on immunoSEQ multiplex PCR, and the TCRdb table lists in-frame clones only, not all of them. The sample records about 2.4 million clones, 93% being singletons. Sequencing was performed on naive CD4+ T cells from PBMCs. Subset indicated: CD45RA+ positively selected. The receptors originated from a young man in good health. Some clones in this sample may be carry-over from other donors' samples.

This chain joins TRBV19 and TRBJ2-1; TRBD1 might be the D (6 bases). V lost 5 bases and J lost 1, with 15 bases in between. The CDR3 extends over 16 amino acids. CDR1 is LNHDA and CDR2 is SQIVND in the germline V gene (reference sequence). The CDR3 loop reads CASSGRGADSYNEQFF. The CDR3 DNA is TGTGCCAGTAGTGGCAGGGGCGCGGATTCCTACAATGAGCAGTTCTTC. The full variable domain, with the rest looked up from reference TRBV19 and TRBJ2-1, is DGGITQSPKYLFRKEGQNVTLSCEQNLNHDAMYWYRQDPGQGLRLIYYSQIVNDFQKGDIAEGYSVSREKKESFPLTVTSAQKNPTAFYLCASSGRGADSYNEQFFGPGTRLTVL.

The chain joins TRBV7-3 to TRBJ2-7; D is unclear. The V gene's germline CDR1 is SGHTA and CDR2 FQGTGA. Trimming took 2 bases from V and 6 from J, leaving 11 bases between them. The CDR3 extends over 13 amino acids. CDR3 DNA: TGTGCCAGCAGCTTAGCTGTTATGGGCGAGCAGTACTTC. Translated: CASSLAVMGEQYF.

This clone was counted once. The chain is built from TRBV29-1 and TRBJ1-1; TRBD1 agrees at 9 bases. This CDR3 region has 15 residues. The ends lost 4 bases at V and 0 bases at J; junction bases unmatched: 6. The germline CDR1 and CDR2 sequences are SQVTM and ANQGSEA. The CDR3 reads CSVGYRGRVNTEAFF. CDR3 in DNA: TGCAGCGTTGGATACAGGGGGCGAGTGAACACTGAAGCTTTCTTT. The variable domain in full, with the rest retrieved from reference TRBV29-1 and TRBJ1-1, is SAVISQKPSRDICQRGTSLTIQCQVDSQVTMMFWYRQQPGQSLTLIATANQGSEATYESGFVIDKFPISRPNLTFSTLTVSNMSPEDSSIYLCSVGYRGRVNTEAFFGQGTRLTVV.

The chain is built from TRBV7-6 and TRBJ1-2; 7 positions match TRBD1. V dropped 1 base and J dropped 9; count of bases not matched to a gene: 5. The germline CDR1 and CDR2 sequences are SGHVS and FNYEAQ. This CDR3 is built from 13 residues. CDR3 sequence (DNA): TGTGCCAGCAGCTTAGTTGGACAGGATAGCTACACCTTC. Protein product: CASSLVGQDSYTF.

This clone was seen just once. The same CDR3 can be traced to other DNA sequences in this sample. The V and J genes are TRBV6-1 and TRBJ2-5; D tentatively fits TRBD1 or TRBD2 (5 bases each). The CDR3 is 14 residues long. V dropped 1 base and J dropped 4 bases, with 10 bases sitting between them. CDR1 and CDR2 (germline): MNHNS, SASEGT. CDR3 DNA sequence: TGTGCCAGCAGTGAAGGAGGGGCTGGAGAGACCCAGTACTTC. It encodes CASSEGGAGETQYF.

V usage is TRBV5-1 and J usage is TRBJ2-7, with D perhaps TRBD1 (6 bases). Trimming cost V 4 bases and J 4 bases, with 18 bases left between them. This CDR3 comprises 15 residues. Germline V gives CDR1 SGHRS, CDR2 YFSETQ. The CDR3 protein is CASSPGTTKPYEQYF. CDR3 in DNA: TGCGCCAGCAGCCCTGGGACAACAAAACCTTACGAGCAGTACTTC. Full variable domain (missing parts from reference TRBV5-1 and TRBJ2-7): KAGVTQTPRYLIKTRGQQVTLSCSPISGHRSVSWYQQTPGQGLQFLFEYFSETQRNKGNFPGRFSGRQFSNSRSEMNVSTLELGDSALYLCASSPGTTKPYEQYFGPGTRLTVT.

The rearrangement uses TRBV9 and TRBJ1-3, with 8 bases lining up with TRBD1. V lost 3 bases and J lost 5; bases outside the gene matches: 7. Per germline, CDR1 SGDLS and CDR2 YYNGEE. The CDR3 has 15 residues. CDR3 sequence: CASSGSGQVRNTIYF. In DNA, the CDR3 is TGTGCCAGCAGCGGATCGGGACAGGTCAGAAACACCATATATTTT.

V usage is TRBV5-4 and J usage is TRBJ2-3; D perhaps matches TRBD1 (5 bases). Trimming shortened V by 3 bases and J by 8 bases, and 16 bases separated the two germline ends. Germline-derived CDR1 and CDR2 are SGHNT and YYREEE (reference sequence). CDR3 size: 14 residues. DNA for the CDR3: TGTGCCAGCAGCTCGGACACGCCTTCTGGTACGCAGTATTTT. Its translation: CASSSDTPSGTQYF.

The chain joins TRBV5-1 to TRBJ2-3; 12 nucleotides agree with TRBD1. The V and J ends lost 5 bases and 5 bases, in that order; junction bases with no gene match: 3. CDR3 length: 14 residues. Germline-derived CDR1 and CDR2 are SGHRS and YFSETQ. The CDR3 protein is CASRGQGAGDTQYF. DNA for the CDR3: TGCGCCAGCAGGGGACAGGGGGCAGGAGATACGCAGTATTTT.

This CDR3 is CASSSGTAYEQYF. The CDR3 DNA is TGCGCCAGCAGCTCCGGGACAGCATACGAGCAGTACTTC. The rearrangement links TRBV5-1 to TRBJ2-5, with TRBD1 matching over 7 bases. The J call may be incorrect, as the DNA end agrees better with TRBJ2-7. The CDR3 covers 13 residues. CDR1 is SGHRS, CDR2 YFSETQ, per germline.

CDR3 nucleotides: TGTGCCAGCAGCCTCAAAGCGGGACAGGGCTACGAGCAGTACTTC. Its translation is CASSLKAGQGYEQYF. V usage is TRBV7-9 and J usage is TRBJ2-7; 9 bases align to TRBD1. CDR3 length: 15 residues. Germline lookup yields CDR1 SEHNR and CDR2 FQNEAQ (reference sequence). V shed 5 bases, J shed 3 bases, and the junction held 8 bases outside the gene matches.

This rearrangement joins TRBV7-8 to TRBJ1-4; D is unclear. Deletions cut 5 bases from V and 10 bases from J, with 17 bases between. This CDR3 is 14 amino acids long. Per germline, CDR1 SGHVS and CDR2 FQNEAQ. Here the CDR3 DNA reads TGTGCCAGCAGCCCCAGCGATCGGGTCGGAAAACTGTTTTTT. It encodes CASSPSDRVGKLFF.

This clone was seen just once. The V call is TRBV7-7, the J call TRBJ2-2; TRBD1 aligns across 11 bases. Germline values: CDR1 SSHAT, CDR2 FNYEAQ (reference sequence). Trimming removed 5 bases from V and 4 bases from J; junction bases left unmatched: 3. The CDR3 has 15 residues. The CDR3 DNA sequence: TGTGCCAGCAGCAGGGACAGGGGGACCACCGGGGAGCTGTTTTTT. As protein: CASSRDRGTTGELFF.